This T cell receptor beta chain was recovered during a study of CD8 T cells in Susac syndrome. About the study: Within the sequenced Susac syndrome patient group, more than 5 exhibited active disease and fewer than ten were in remission. Treatment status at blood draw for the Susac syndrome patients was therapy-naive, corticosteroids, or intravenous immunoglobulin alone.

With random hexamers, roughly 0.5 to 1 ug RNA was reverse transcribed. An immunoSEQ multiplex PCR amplified TCR beta CDR3 over 54 Vbeta and 13 Jbeta. TCRdb passed the immunoSEQ multiplex PCR reads through MiXCR, listing each CDR3 protein once. The sample lists under 200,000 distinct CDR3 sequences, over 75% occurring once. Negative isolation yielded CD4+ and CD8+ T cells, and FACS enriched TEMRA cells. Germline CDR1 and CDR2: MDHEN and SYDVKM. V dropped 7 bases and J dropped 3 bases, with 13 bases sitting between them. The CDR3 loop spans 13 amino acids. This receptor was identified in a human donor with Susac syndrome. V is TRBV28 and J is TRBJ2-7; no definite D call. The sample consisted of CD4+ T cells from PBMCs. This chain's CDR3 is CASTAGGNYEQYF. CDR3 coding DNA: TGTGCCAGCACCGCAGGTGGGAACTACGAGCAGTACTTC.